This note documents a single T cell receptor beta chain sequence. This sample is part of a study of blood T cell repertoires in COVID-19. Profiled with immunoSEQ multiplex PCR; TCRdb holds only in-frame clones, not every one. The data show 250,000 or so clones, 80% to 85% seen once. The ends were cut back, 8 bases at V and 0 bases at J, with 28 bases in the middle. The CDR3 is made up of 20 amino acids. CDR1 is SNHLY and CDR2 is FYNNEI in the germline V gene. The sample consisted of PBMCs or T cells enriched from blood (not recorded which). V gene TRBV2 combines with J gene TRBJ2-2; TRBD1 might be the D (6 bases). The TCR comes from a man aged 50-59 years who had recovered from COVID-19. The chain's CDR3 is CASAMWDHRVPLPNTGELFF. The CDR3 DNA sequence: TGTGCCAGCGCCATGTGGGACCACAGGGTTCCACTCCCGAACACCGGGGAGCTGTTTTTT.